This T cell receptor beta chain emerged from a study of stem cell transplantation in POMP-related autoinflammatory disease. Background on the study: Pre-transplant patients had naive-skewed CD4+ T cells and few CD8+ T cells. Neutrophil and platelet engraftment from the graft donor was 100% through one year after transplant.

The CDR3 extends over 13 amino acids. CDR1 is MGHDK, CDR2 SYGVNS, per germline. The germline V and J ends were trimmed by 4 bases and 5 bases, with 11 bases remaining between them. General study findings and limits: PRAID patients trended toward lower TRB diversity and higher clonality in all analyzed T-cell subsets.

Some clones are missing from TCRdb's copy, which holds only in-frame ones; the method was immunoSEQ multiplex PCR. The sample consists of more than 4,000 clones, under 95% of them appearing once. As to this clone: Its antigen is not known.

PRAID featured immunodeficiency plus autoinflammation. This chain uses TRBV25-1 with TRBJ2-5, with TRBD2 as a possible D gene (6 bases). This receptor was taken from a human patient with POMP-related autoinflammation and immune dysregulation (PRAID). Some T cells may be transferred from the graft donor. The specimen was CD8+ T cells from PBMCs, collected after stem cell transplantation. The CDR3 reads CASSVSGVETQYF. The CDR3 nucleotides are TGTGCCAGCAGTGTATCGGGAGTGGAGACCCAGTACTTC. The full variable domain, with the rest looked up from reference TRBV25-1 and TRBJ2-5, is EADIYQTPRYLVIGTGKKITLECSQTMGHDKMYWYQQDPGMELHLIHYSYGVNSTEKGDLSSESTVSRIRTEHFPLTLESARPSHTSQYLCASSVSGVETQYFGPGTRLLVL.